Listed here are 11 T cell receptor beta chains from one sample, sequenced in a study of shared clonotypes between healthy human individuals. Produced via immunoSEQ multiplex PCR; TCRdb's table is partial and in-frame only. The sample holds about 490,000 clones, around 73% seen once. Sequencing was performed on PBMCs. These TCRs come from a woman aged 40 to 50 in good health. Some clones in this sample may be carry-over from other donors' samples.

To note about this clone: With only one base between it and a far larger clone, this is likely a read error. The genes are TRBV7-9 and TRBJ2-7, with 9 nucleotides matching TRBD1. The CDR3 extends over 13 amino acids. CDR1 is SEHNR, CDR2 FQNEAQ, per germline (reference sequence). CDR3 sequence (DNA): TGTGCCGGCAGCAGGAGACAGGGGGGCGAGCAGTACTTC. Translating gives CAGSRRQGGEQYF.

This clone was observed a few times. J is TRBJ1-3 and V is TRBV5-1; D is undetermined. The germline V gene has CDR1 SGHRS and CDR2 YFSETQ. The CDR3 is 16 residues long. Trimming stripped 2 bases from V and 0 bases from J, with 12 bases between. The CDR3 loop reads CASSFSDLSSGNTIYF. The CDR3 region has the DNA TGCGCCAGCAGCTTCTCGGACTTAAGCTCTGGAAACACCATATATTTT.

In this sample, this clone turned up once. The rearrangement uses TRBV2 and TRBJ1-5; a possible D gene is TRBD1 (5 bases). Trimming took off 3 bases at V and 4 bases at J, with 10 bases between the two ends. This CDR3 spans 14 amino acids. Germline V gene data show CDR1 as SNHLY and CDR2 as FYNNEI. CDR3 in DNA: TGTGCCAGCAGTGAGGACATGCCTAATCAGCCCCAGCATTTT. Translating it yields CASSEDMPNQPQHF.

The chain links TRBV7-3 to TRBJ2-1, with D perhaps TRBD1 or TRBD2 (6 bases each). Looked up from germline, CDR1 is SGHTA and CDR2 is FQGTGA. The CDR3 loop spans 16 amino acids. Deletions cut 5 bases from V and 2 bases from J, with 16 bases between. CDR3 in amino acids: CASSPKGGQPYNEQFF. In DNA form, the CDR3 reads TGTGCCAGCAGCCCTAAGGGGGGCCAACCCTACAATGAGCAGTTCTTC.

The gene calls are TRBV19 and TRBJ2-7; 10 bases fit TRBD2. Germline-derived CDR1 and CDR2 are LNHDA and SQIVND (reference sequence). The CDR3 is made up of 15 amino acids. V shed 4 bases, J shed 7 bases, and the junction held 10 bases outside the gene matches. The CDR3 DNA follows: TGTGCCAGTAGTAAATCCAGCGGGAGGGCCTGGGAGCAGTACTTC. Amino acid sequence: CASSKSSGRAWEQYF.

The genes are TRBV9 and TRBJ1-3, with D uncertain. CDR3 size: 13 residues. V lost 0 bases and J 3 bases, leaving 4 bases between the germline ends. The germline V gene encodes CDR1 SGDLS and CDR2 YYNGEE. CDR3 coding DNA: TGTGCCAGCAGCGTAGACATTGGAAACACCATATATTTT. Translating gives CASSVDIGNTIYF.

The rearrangement uses TRBV14 and TRBJ2-1, with TRBD2 identical over 8 bases. Germline-derived CDR1 and CDR2 are SGHDN and FVKESK. Trimming at V came to 4 bases and at J to 4 bases, leaving 6 bases not matched to a gene. The CDR3 has 15 amino acids. The CDR3 DNA reads as TGTGCCAGCAGCCCAGGACTAGCCTCATACAATGAGCAGTTCTTC. Translated: CASSPGLASYNEQFF.

This chain links TRBV18 with TRBJ1-3, with a possible D match to TRBD1 (6 bases). Trimming left V 4 bases short and J 1 base short, with 17 bases between. Germline lookup yields CDR1 KGHSH and CDR2 LQKENI. This CDR3 is 17 amino acids long. As DNA, the CDR3 is TGTGCCAGCTCACGCAGGGAGGGACATTCGTCTGGAAACACCATATATTTT. Its translation: CASSRREGHSSGNTIYF. Complete variable domain (other parts from reference TRBV18 and TRBJ1-3): NAGVMQNPRHLVRRRGQEARLRCSPMKGHSHVYWYRQLPEEGLKFMVYLQKENIIDESGMPKERFSAEFPKEGPSILRIQQVVRGDSAAYFCASSRREGHSSGNTIYFGEGSWLTVV.

V and J are TRBV18 and TRBJ1-2, with 9 bases identical to TRBD1. This CDR3 contains 15 residues. V trimming: 3 bases; J trimming: 5 bases; junction bases outside the gene matches: 7. Germline assignment: CDR1 KGHSH and CDR2 LQKENI. The chain's CDR3 is CASSPNPTGGYGYTF. The CDR3 DNA reads TGTGCCAGCTCACCTAACCCGACAGGGGGATATGGCTACACCTTC.

This sequence joins TRBV5-4 and TRBJ1-2, with D unresolved. Germline-derived CDR1 and CDR2 are SGHNT and YYREEE (reference sequence). Trimming removed 3 bases from V and 5 bases from J, with 5 bases in between. The CDR3 is 11 amino acids. This CDR3 is CASSSGYGYTF. The CDR3 DNA reads as TGTGCCAGCAGCTCGGGGTATGGCTACACCTTC.

This clone has only a few counts. V usage is TRBV29-1 and J usage is TRBJ2-3; unclear D gene. The CDR3 length is 13 residues. V lost 4 bases and J 3 bases, leaving 11 bases between the germline ends. Germline V CDR1 and CDR2: SQVTM, ANQGSEA. DNA for the CDR3: TGCAGCGTTGGAATTTTTCGGACAGATACGCAGTATTTT. Protein: CSVGIFRTDTQYF.